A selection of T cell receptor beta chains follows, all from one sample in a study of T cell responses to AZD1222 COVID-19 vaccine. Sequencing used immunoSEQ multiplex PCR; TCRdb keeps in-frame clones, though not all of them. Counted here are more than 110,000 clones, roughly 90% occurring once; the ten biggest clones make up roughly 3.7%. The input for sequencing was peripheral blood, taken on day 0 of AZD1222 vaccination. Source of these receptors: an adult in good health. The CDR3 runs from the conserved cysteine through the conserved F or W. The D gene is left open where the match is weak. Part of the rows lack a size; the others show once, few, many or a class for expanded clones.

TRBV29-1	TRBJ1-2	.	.	TGCAGCGTTGTTAGGGAGGGGTATGGCTACACCTTC	CSVVREGYGYTF
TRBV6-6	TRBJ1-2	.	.	TGTGCCAGCAGCCCACCTGGGGAGGAAGGCTACACCTTC	CASSPPGEEGYTF
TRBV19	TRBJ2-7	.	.	TGTGCCAGTATGGGGTGCGGTATCTCCTACGAGCAGTACTTC	CASMGCGISYEQYF
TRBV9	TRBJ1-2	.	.	TGTGCCAGCAGCGTGGGGATGGTGGTCCCCGTTGGCTACACCTTC	CASSVGMVVPVGYTF
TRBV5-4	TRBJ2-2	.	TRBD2	TGTGCCAGCAGCTTGGTGGCGGGAGGGCTCGGGGAGCTGTTTTTT	CASSLVAGGLGELFF
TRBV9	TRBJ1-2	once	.	TGTGCCAGCAGCGTCCCTCAGGGTGGCTACACCTTC	CASSVPQGGYTF
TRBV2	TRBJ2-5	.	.	TGTGCCAGCACCGAGGAGACAGGAGCCAAGGAGACCCAGTACTTC	CASTEETGAKETQYF
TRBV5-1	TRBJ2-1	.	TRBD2	TGCGCCAGCAGCCAAGGGGCGACTAGCGCGAATGAGCAGTTCTTC	CASSQGATSANEQFF
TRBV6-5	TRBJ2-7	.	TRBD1	TGTGCCAGCAGCGGATTTGGGACAGGGGGAAGTGAGCAGTACTTC	CASSGFGTGGSEQYF
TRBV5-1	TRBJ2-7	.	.	TGCGCCAGCCGCTTTGAAGGGGGGCACGAGCAGTACTTC	CASRFEGGHEQYF
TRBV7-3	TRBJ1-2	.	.	TGTGCCAGCAGCTTAGGCGGAGGGAACTATGGCTACACCTTC	CASSLGGGNYGYTF
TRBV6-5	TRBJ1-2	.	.	TGTGCCAGCAACGCGGGGGCTATGTCCTACACCTTC	CASNAGAMSYTF
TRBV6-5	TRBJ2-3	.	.	TGTGCCAGCAGTTACGGAGGGACTGCTACGCAGTATTTT	CASSYGGTATQYF
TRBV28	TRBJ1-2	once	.	TGTGCCAGCAGCTCGACACCAAACTATGGCTACACCTTC	CASSSTPNYGYTF